These 9 T cell receptor beta chains came from one sample sequenced in a study of blood T cells in healthy people across ages (dated by TCRdb to about 2015). The protocol used for the library was 5' RACE. TCRdb lists the instrument as Illumina HiSeq 2500. A second PCR of roughly 6 to 11 cycles was performed with a sample-barcoded 5' primer and a J-beta primer mix. TCRdb redid the processing of the public reads, applying fastp at Q25 and MiXCR, and retained in-frame beta chains. A single entry per CDR3 protein holds the most common genes and DNA from its merged rows. For this sample there are about 1.8 million distinct CDR3 sequences; about 50% appear just once. The top ten clonotypes cover less than 2.5% of the sample. The sequenced sample consisted of blood. The receptors were gathered from a woman in her forties in good health.

This clonotype was detected only a few times. J is TRBJ2-1 and V is TRBV20-1; 11 positions agree with TRBD2. J lost 2 bases, V lost 4 bases, and 4 bases had no gene match. The CDR3 is 15 amino acids. Germline V gene data show CDR1 as DFQATT and CDR2 as SNEGSKA (reference sequence). For the CDR3, the DNA is TGCAGTGCTAAACCACTAGCGGGGGCCTACAATGAGCAGTTCTTC. Its translation: CSAKPLAGAYNEQFF.

J is TRBJ1-2 and V is TRBV5-6; D unclear. Trimming took 0 bases from V and 8 from J, leaving 11 bases between them. CDR1 is SGHDT, CDR2 YYEEEE, per germline. The CDR3 runs to 13 residues. DNA of the CDR3: TGTGCCAGCAGCTTGGTAAGCGCGGAGGGCTACACCTTC. It translates to CASSLVSAEGYTF.

The chain joins TRBV6-2 or TRBV6-3 to TRBJ2-1; TRBD2 matches 11 bases. The J call may be wrong; the DNA end is better matched by TRBJ2-7. The germline CDR1 and CDR2 sequences are MNHEY and SVGEGT. CDR3 length equals 16 residues. The DNA for the CDR3 is TGTGCCAGCAGTTTGGGGACTAGCGGTGGACAGATGGAGCAGTACTTC. Translated, it gives CASSLGTSGGQMEQYF.

This clonotype was observed a few times. DNA of the CDR3: TGTGCCAGCAGCTTAGGGGCTAGCGGGGATACGCAGTATTTT. The encoded protein is CASSLGASGDTQYF. V and J are TRBV7-2 and TRBJ2-3; the match to TRBD2 covers 8 bases. The CDR3 extends over 14 amino acids. V was clipped by 1 base and J by 6 bases; unmatched bases: 3. CDR1 SGHTA and CDR2 FQGNSA come from the germline V gene.

The chain recombines TRBV7-2 with TRBJ2-3; TRBD1 matches 10 bases. Germline-derived CDR1 and CDR2 are SGHTA and FQGNSA. V lost 3 bases, J lost 5 bases, and 5 bases stayed unmatched. The CDR3 is made up of 15 amino acids. The CDR3 loop reads CASSLDRGNLDTQYF. DNA of the CDR3: TGTGCCAGCAGCTTGGACAGGGGGAATTTAGATACGCAGTATTTT. The full variable domain, in which reference TRBV7-2 and TRBJ2-3 provide the parts outside the CDR3, is GAGVSQSPSNKVTEKGKDVELRCDPISGHTALYWYRQSLGQGLEFLIYFQGNSAPDKSGLPSDRFSAERTGGSVSTLTIQRTQQEDSAVYLCASSLDRGNLDTQYFGPGTRLTVL.

This sequence joins TRBV7-9 and TRBJ2-3; 7 bases map to TRBD2. V shed 0 bases and J 4 bases; nucleotides not matched to a gene: 10. Germline V CDR1 and CDR2: SEHNR, FQNEAQ (reference sequence). The length of the CDR3 is 17 residues. CDR3 in DNA: TGTGCCAGCAGCTTAGCGCGGCGGGGAACTAGCGCAGATACGCAGTATTTT. The encoded protein is CASSLARRGTSADTQYF.

The chain recombines TRBV12-3 or TRBV12-4 with TRBJ2-4; no firm D call. V shed 3 bases and J shed 2 bases, with 5 bases lying between them. The CDR3 contains 13 residues. The CDR3 DNA is TGTGCCAGCAGTTTTATTACCAAAAACATTCAGTACTTC. Encoded protein: CASSFITKNIQYF.

The table lists this clonotype with a few counts. This chain links TRBV7-9 with TRBJ1-6; 7 bases are a match to TRBD1. Trimming removed 7 bases from V and 5 bases from J; junction bases left unmatched: 8. This CDR3 region has 15 residues. The germline V gene encodes CDR1 SEHNR and CDR2 FQNEAQ (reference sequence). The CDR3: CASTRGGSNNSPLHF. The CDR3 bases are TGTGCCAGCACCAGAGGGGGCAGCAATAATTCACCCCTCCACTTT.

J is TRBJ2-3 and V is TRBV10-3; D is unclear. Trimming took off 4 bases at V and 10 bases at J, with 9 bases between the two ends. There are 11 residues in the CDR3. CDR1 is ENHRY, CDR2 SYGVKD, per germline. The CDR3 reads CAISVGGAQYF. The CDR3 region has the DNA TGTGCCATCAGTGTTGGCGGAGCGCAGTATTTT.